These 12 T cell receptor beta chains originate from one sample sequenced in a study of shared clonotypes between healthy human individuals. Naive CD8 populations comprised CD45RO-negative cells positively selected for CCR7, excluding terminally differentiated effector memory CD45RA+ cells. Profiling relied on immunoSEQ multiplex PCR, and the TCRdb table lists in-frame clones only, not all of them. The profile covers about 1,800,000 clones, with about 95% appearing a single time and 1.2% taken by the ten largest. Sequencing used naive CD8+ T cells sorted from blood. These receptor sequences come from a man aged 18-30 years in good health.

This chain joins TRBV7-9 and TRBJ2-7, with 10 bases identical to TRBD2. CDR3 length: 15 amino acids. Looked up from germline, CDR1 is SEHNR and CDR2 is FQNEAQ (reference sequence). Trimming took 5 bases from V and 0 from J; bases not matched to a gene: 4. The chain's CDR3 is CASSASGGVSYEQYF. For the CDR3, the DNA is TGTGCCAGCAGCGCTAGCGGGGGAGTCTCCTACGAGCAGTACTTC.

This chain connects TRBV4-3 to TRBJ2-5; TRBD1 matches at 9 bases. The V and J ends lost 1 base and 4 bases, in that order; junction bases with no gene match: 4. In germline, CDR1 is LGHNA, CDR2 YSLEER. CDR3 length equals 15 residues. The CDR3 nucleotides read TGCGCCAGCAGCCAAGGGACAGGGGCTTTAGAGACCCAGTACTTC. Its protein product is CASSQGTGALETQYF.

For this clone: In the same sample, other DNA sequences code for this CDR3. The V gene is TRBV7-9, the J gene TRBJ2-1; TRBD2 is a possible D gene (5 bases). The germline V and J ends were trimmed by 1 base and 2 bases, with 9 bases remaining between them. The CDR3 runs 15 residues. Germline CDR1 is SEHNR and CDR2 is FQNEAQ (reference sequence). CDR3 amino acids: CASSLDSVPYNEQFF. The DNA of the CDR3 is TGTGCCAGCAGCTTAGATAGCGTTCCCTACAATGAGCAGTTCTTC.

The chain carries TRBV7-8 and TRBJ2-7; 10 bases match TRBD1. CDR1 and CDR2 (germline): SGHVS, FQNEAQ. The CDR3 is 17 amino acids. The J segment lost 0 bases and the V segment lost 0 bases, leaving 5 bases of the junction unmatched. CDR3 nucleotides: TGTGCCAGCAGCTTAGCCCTGGGACAGGGGAGCTCCTACGAGCAGTACTTC. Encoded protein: CASSLALGQGSSYEQYF.

CDR3 DNA sequence: TGTGCCAGTAGTCCGCGGACCAACGCCCCAGATACGCAGTATTTT. Translating it yields CASSPRTNAPDTQYF. This chain uses TRBV19 with TRBJ2-3; D remains unclear. In germline, CDR1 is LNHDA, CDR2 SQIVND (reference sequence). Trimming stripped 5 bases from V and 4 bases from J, with 16 bases between. This CDR3 has 15 amino acids.

For the CDR3, the DNA is TGTGCCAGCAGCCCAGGGGGGATCGACGAGCAGTACTTC. Protein product: CASSPGGIDEQYF. The V gene is TRBV11-3, the J gene TRBJ2-7, with TRBD1 as a possible D gene (7 bases). V lost 5 bases and J 5 bases, leaving 13 bases between the germline ends. CDR3 length equals 13 residues. Germline V gives CDR1 SGHNT, CDR2 YENEEA.

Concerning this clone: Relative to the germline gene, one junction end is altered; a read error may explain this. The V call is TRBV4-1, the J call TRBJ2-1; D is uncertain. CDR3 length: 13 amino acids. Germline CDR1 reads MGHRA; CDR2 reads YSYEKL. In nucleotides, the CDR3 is TGCGCCAGCAGTCAAGCCCCGAACAATGAGCAGTTCTTC. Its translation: CASSQAPNNEQFF.

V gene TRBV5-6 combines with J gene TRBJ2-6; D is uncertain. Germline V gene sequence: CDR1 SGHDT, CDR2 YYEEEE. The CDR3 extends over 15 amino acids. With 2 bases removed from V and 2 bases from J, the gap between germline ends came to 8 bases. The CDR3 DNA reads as TGTGCCAGCAGCTTTTGGGGAACTGGGGCCAACGTCCTGACTTTC. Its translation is CASSFWGTGANVLTF.

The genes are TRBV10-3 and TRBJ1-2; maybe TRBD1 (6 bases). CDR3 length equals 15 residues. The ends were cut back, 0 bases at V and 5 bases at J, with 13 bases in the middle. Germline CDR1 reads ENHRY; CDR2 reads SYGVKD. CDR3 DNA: TGTGCCATCAGTGAGTCGGGGGGGCCTATATATGGCTACACCTTC. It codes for CAISESGGPIYGYTF.

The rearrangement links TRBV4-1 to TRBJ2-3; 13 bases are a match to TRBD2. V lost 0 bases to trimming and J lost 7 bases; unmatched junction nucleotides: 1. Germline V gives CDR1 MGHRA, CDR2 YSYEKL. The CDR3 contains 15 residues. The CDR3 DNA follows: TGCGCCAGCAGCCAAGAGGGACTAGCGGGAAATACGCAGTATTTT. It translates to CASSQEGLAGNTQYF.

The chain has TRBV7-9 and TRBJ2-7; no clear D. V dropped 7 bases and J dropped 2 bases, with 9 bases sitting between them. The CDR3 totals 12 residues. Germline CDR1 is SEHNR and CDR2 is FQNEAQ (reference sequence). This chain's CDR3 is CASNLETYEQYF. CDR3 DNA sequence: TGTGCCAGCAACCTGGAGACCTACGAGCAGTACTTC.

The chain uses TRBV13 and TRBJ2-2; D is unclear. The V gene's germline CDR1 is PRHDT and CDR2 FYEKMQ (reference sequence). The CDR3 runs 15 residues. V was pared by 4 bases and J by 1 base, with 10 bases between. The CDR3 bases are TGTGCCAGCAGCTATATGTACCAGAACACCGGGGAGCTGTTTTTT. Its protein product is CASSYMYQNTGELFF.